This T cell receptor (beta chain) was documented in a study of Ad26.COV2.S vaccination and SARS-CoV-2 variants. Turning to the study itself: Ad26.COV2.S, an intramuscular injection, was given once or twice 56 days apart.

Germline CDR1 and CDR2: SGDLS and YYNGEE. Trimming stripped 0 bases from V and 0 bases from J, with 7 bases between. This CDR3 contains 16 residues. Measured with immunoSEQ multiplex PCR; TCRdb has only the in-frame clones, and not every one. The table lists approximately 410,000 clones, around 92% of them singletons. In regard to this clone: The target antigen is unknown. The same CDR3 also results from other DNA sequences found in this sample.

Study findings and constraints: Vaccinees reportedly had broad spike-specific CD8+ and CD4+ T cell responses. Relative to placebo recipients, vaccine recipients exhibited elevated spike-specific TCR breadth.

Treatment noted: around 19 received Ad26.COV2.S at low or high dose, single or two shots; roughly five received placebo; per-sample allocation not given. Day 63 following the first vaccine or placebo injection was when the samples were taken. Its platform was an Ad26 vector, and its expressed antigen was Wuhan-strain SARS-CoV-2 spike. The specimen comprised peripheral blood, sampled in a trial of Ad26.COV2.S vaccine versus placebo. The clonotype was recovered from a person between 18 and 60 years old who received the Ad26.COV2.S COVID-19 vaccine or a placebo. V is TRBV9 and J is TRBJ2-6, with D possibly being TRBD1 or TRBD2 (5 bases each). CDR3 in amino acids: CASSVGGSSGANVLTF. The CDR3 nucleotides read TGTGCCAGCAGCGTAGGGGGGAGCTCTGGGGCCAACGTCCTGACTTTC.